This T cell receptor (beta chain) comes out of a study of T cell responses to AZD1222 COVID-19 vaccine. Overall study results and limits: Recipients of two AZD1222 doses showed rising Spike-specific TCR breadth and depth. Clonal diversity was possibly underestimated, and white British individuals and females predominated among donors. At baseline, seropositivity was found in only 5 to 7 AZD1222 recipients. Unmutated regions of variants are reportedly targeted by nearly half of spike-specific TCRs.

Measured with immunoSEQ multiplex PCR; TCRdb has only the in-frame clones, and not every one. The profile covers over 100,000 clones, with about 90% appearing a single time and approximately 8.4% taken by the ten largest. The CDR3 is made up of 12 amino acids. The J segment lost 6 bases and the V segment lost 12 bases, leaving 9 bases of the junction unmatched. Germline V lookup: CDR1 KGHDR, CDR2 SFDVKD. Note on this clone: Antigen specificity is unknown.

Here the sequenced sample was peripheral blood, taken on day 0 of AZD1222 vaccination. The sequence was collected from an adult in good health. The chain has TRBV24-1 and TRBJ1-2, with 7 bases aligning to TRBD1. This CDR3 is CAAKGALDGYTF. In DNA, the CDR3 is TGTGCCGCCAAGGGGGCTTTGGATGGCTACACCTTC.